The sequence of this T cell receptor beta chain was determined in a study of Graves' ophthalmopathy and Graves' hyperthyroidism (dated by TCRdb to 2016 to 2018). About the investigation overall: Peripheral blood was collected before any treatment was given, at the time of initial diagnosis. In total, 120 to 150 blood samples were TCR-sequenced: around 42 ophthalmopathy, approximately 80 hyperthyroidism and roughly 17 hyperthyroidism-to-ophthalmopathy patients. Following sampling, methimazole starting at 30 mg daily was administered to hyperthyroidism patients, and high-dose intravenous methylprednisolone was administered to ophthalmopathy patients. T-cell repertoires of thyroid tissue and blood were compared in over 5 hyperthyroidism patients. To explore V-J signatures distinguishing ophthalmopathy from hyperthyroidism, a discovery set of under 110 patients (roughly 44 ophthalmopathy, over 55 stable hyperthyroidism) was enrolled. The independent validation cohort included approximately 19 hyperthyroidism patients plus 17 patients who later progressed from hyperthyroidism to ophthalmopathy. The study used signatures of the TCR beta repertoire to tell Graves' ophthalmopathy apart from Graves' hyperthyroidism and to predict which patients would progress to ophthalmopathy.

Patients with ophthalmopathy had moderately to severely active disease, with a Clinical Activity Score of 3 or more, a NOSPECS grade of 4 or more, and a disease duration of less than 3 months. Patients with other autoimmune diseases, uncontrolled infections, pregnancy or lactation were excluded. Clinical symptoms, serum thyroxine, TRAb, thyroid ultrasound and orbital computed tomography formed the basis of the diagnosis. Ficoll-Paque density gradient centrifugation was used to isolate PBMCs from around 10 ml of fresh peripheral blood. Total RNA was extracted with Trizol reagent and quality-checked on an Agilent 2100 Bioanalyzer. The table lists this clonotype with many counts. The clone's antigen remains unknown. The record has no base qualities; no much larger clone is one base away. General conclusions and limits of the study: In cross-validation, the 13-signature model distinguished ophthalmopathy from stable hyperthyroidism with almost 90% sensitivity and roughly 81% specificity, and in the test set the corresponding values were about 80% and 75%. In validation, the model predicted ophthalmopathy progression with about 70% sensitivity and roughly 72% specificity; eleven to twelve predicted patients were CT-confirmed with GO in a median of approximately 6.5 months. Sample size was not predetermined statistically, and investigators were not blinded to group allocation. Most expanded thyroid clonotypes with a frequency above 0.001 also appeared in blood, which suggests that blood repertoires may reflect the immune response in the thyroid.

For CDR1 and CDR2, the germline V gene lists MNHNS and SASEGT. The CDR3, from cysteine to phenylalanine, totals 15 residues. Solely the CDR3 DNA is kept, with 45 bases framed from the first base. At the junction V is shortened by 2 bases and J by 1 base, with 11 bases in between. TCR beta CDR3 regions were amplified from RNA transcripts for repertoire sequencing. The first round of RT-PCR was done with HTBI primers and the Qiagen OneStep RT-PCR kit, and was followed by a second round of multiplex PCR, then size selection and purification. Sequencing of the libraries was carried out on an Illumina HiSeq2000 in paired-end mode with 100 bp reads. The paper's data handling went like this. SOAPnuke was used to process the reads, removing any read that contained adapters or uncalled bases, had a mean Phred below 15, or lacked an exact match to the constant primer or identifier. High-quality paired reads were merged with COPE v1.2.5. Clonotypes were defined as unique nucleotide sequences and were aligned to IMGT TRB V, D and J references using MiTCR v1.1. The analysis was limited to V-J combinations with a frequency above 0.0001, which together covered 99.2% of the repertoires. A TCR clonal expansion and chaos score per V-J combination was defined as the ratio of F50 clonal expansion to chaos observed in the TCRdist matrix. Welch's t-statistics and random forest were used to narrow the features down to about a dozen V-J combinations, which were then fed into a naive Bayes classifier. Thyroid-blood repertoire similarity was quantified with the Morisita-Horn index. TCRdb reprocessed the public reads (quality trimming at Q25 with fastp, clone calling with MiXCR) and kept in-frame beta chains. Records with the same CDR3 protein are collapsed into one entry carrying the most frequent genes and DNA. In this record, the V and J calls reflect TCRdb's handling and not the investigators' own analysis. For this sample there are 300,000 to 400,000 distinct CDR3 sequences; roughly 15% appear just once. Of the sample, 10% to 15% is held by the ten largest clones.

The sequencing sample was made of peripheral blood. This TCR derives from an adult man with Graves' ophthalmopathy. The chain was built from TRBV6-1 and TRBJ1-1; the D segment cannot be called with confidence. The CDR3 reads as follows: CASSEIGGRNTEAFF. The nucleotides read TGTGCCAGCAGTGAAATCGGTGGGAGGAACACTGAAGCTTTCTTT.